The entry below gives a single TCR beta chain sequence along with its context. The record originates from a study of blood T cell repertoires in COVID-19. About the research overall: The United States, Italy and Spain provided the acute and convalescent COVID-19 samples. From T cells, B-cell-depleted T cells, or PBMCs came the material, which was cDNA or gDNA.

The ends lost 3 bases at V and 5 bases at J; junction bases unmatched: 8. This CDR3 region has 15 residues. Germline CDR1 and CDR2: KGHSH and LQKENI. Per the study methods: Reference gene primer amplification yielded estimated nucleated cell counts. Only in-frame clones appear in the TCRdb table, and some are missing; sequencing was by immunoSEQ multiplex PCR. The V and J calls and the clone size are those of that table, but D and trimming were determined from the DNA. Of around 170,000 clones in the sample, nearly 80% were seen once. V gene TRBV18 combines with J gene TRBJ1-2, with 8 bases that match TRBD1. The sample consisted of peripheral blood. The source is a woman older than 75 with acute or convalescent COVID-19. CDR3 nucleotides: TGTGCCAGCTCACCTGGACAGGGAAGAAATTATGGCTACACCTTC. It specifies CASSPGQGRNYGYTF.